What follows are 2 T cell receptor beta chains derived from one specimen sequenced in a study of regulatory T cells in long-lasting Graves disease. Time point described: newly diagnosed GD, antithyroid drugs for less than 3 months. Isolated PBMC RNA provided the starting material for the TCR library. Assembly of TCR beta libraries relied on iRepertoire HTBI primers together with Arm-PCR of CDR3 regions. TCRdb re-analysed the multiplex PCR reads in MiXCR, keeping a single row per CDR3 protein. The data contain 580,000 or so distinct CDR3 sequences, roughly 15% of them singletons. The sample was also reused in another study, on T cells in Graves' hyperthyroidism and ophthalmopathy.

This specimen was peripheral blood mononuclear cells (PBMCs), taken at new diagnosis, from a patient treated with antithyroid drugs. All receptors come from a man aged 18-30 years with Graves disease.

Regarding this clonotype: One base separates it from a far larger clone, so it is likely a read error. CDR3 residues: CAGSSNTEAFF. The CDR3 nucleotides are TGTGCCGGCAGCTCGAACACTGAAGCTTTCTTT. The V and J genes are TRBV7-9 and TRBJ1-1; D gene unclear. CDR1 is SEHNR, CDR2 FQNEAQ, per germline (reference sequence). This CDR3 has 11 amino acids.

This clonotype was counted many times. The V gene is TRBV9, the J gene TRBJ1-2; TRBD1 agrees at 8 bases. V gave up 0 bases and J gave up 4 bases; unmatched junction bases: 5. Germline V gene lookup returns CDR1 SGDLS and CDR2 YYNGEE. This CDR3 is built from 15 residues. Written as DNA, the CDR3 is TGTGCCAGCAGCGTAGCTCCGACAGGGGTCTATGGCTACACCTTC. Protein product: CASSVAPTGVYGYTF.